This T cell receptor beta chain comes out of a study of control samples from healthy donors and cancer patients. V dropped 1 base and J dropped 5 bases, with 8 bases sitting between them. In germline, CDR1 is MNHEY, CDR2 SMNVEV (reference sequence). The CDR3 spans 13 residues. The table came from immunoSEQ multiplex PCR; TCRdb's copy has only in-frame clones and leaves some out. The sample shows 100,000 to 150,000 clones, around 96% of them seen only once. This receptor was obtained from a young man in good health. The sample comprised blood. The gene calls are TRBV27 and TRBJ2-5; D is unresolved. The CDR3 protein is CASSLFVEETQYF. CDR3 coding DNA: TGTGCCAGCAGTTTATTCGTAGAGGAGACCCAGTACTTC.